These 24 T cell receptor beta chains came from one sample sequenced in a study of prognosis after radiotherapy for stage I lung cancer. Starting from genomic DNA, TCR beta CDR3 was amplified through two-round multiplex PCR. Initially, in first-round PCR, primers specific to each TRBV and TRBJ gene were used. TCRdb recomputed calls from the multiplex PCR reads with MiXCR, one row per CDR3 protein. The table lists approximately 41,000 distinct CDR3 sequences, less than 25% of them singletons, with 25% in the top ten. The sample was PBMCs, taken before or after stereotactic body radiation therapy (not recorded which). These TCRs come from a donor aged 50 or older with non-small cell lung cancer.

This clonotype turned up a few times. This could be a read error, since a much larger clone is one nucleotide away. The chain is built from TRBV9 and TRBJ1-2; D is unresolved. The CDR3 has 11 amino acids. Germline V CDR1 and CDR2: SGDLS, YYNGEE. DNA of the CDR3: TGTGCCAGCAGCGACATATATGGCTACGCCTTC. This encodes CASSDIYGYAF.

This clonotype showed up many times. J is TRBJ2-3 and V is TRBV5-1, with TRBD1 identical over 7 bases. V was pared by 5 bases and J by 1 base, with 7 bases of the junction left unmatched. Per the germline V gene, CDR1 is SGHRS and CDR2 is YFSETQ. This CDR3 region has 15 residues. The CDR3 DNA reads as TGCGCCAGCAGTCCCGGGACAGTAGGCACAGATACGCAGTATTTT. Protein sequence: CASSPGTVGTDTQYF.

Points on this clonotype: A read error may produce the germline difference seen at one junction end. This CDR3 reads CASSPQGDYDQYF. The CDR3 DNA follows: TGTGCCAGCAGCCCTCAGGGGGACTACGATCAGTACTTC. The J gene is TRBJ2-7, the V gene TRBV7-2, with D perhaps being TRBD1 or TRBD2 (7 bases each). The germline CDR1 and CDR2 sequences are SGHTA and FQGNSA. This CDR3 has 13 residues.

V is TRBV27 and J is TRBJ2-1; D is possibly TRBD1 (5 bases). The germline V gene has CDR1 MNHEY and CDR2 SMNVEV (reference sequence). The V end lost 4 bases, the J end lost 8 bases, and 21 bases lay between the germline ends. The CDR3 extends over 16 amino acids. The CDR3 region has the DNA TGTGCCAGCAGTTCCGGACATGCCGAGAGTTACGATGAGCAGTTCTTC. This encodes CASSSGHAESYDEQFF.

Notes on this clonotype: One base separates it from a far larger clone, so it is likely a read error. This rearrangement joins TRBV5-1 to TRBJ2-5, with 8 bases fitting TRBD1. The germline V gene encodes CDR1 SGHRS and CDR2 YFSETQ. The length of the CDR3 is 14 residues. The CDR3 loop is CASSLAMAGGGQSF. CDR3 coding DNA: TGCGCCAGCAGCTTGGCCATGGCAGGGGGCGGGCAGTCCTTC.

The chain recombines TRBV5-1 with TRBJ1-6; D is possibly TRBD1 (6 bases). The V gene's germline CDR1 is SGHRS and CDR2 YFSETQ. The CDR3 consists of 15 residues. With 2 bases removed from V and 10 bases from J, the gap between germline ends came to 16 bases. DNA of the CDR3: TGCGCCAGCAGCTTCAGGGACAACCTAGGATCACCCCTCCACTTT. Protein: CASSFRDNLGSPLHF. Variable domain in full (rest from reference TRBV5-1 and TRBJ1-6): KAGVTQTPRYLIKTRGQQVTLSCSPISGHRSVSWYQQTPGQGLQFLFEYFSETQRNKGNFPGRFSGRQFSNSRSEMNVSTLELGDSALYLCASSFRDNLGSPLHFGNGTRLTVT.

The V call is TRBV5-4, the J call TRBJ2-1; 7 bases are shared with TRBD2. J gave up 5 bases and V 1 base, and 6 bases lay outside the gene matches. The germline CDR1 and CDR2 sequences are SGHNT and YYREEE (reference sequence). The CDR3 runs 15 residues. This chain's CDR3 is CASSLWASGDNEQFF. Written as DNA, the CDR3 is TGTGCCAGCAGCTTGTGGGCTAGCGGAGACAATGAGCAGTTCTTC.

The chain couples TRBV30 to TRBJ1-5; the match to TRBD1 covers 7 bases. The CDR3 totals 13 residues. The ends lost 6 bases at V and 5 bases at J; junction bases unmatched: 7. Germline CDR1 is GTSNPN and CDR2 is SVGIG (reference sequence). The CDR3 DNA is TGTGCCTGTGACAGGGAGTCGCATCAGCCCCAGCATTTT. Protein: CACDRESHQPQHF.

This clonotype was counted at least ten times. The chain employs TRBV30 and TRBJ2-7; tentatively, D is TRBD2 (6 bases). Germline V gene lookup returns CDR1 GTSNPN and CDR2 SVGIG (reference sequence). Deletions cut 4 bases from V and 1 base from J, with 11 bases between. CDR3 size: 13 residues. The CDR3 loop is CAWNRDSSYEQYF. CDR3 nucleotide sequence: TGTGCCTGGAATCGGGACTCTTCCTACGAGCAGTACTTC.

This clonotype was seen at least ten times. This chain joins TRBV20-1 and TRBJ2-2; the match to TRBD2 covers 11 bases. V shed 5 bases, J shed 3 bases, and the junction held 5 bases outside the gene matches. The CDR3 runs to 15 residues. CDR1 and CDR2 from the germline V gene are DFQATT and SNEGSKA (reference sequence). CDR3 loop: CSALSGGADTGELFF. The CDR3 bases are TGCAGTGCTCTTAGCGGGGGGGCCGACACCGGGGAGCTGTTTTTT.

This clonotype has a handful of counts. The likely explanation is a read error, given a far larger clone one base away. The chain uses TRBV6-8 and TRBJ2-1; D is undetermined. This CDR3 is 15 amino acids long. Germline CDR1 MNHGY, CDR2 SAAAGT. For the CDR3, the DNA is TGTGCCAGAAGTTATCAAGCGTCAGAAGGCGATGAGCAGTTCTTC. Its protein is CARSYQASEGDEQFF.

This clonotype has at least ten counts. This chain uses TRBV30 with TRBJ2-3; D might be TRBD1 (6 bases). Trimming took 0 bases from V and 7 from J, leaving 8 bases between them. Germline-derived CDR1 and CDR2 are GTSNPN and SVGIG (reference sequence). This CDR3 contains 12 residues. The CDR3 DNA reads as TGTGCCTGGAGTGTAGGGGGAAATACGCAGTATTTT. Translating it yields CAWSVGGNTQYF. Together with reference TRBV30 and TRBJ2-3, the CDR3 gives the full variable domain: SQTIHQWPATLVQPVGSPLSLECTVEGTSNPNLYWYRQAAGRGLQLLFYSVGIGQISSEVPQNLSASRPQDRQFILSSKKLLLSDSGFYLCAWSVGGNTQYFGPGTRLTVL.

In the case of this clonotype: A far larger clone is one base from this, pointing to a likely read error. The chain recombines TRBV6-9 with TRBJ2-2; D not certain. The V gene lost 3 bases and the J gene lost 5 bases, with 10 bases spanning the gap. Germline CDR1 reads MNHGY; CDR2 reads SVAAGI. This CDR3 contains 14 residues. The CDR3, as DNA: TGTGCCAGCAGTTACATGTGTAGTACCGGGGAGCTGTTTTTT. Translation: CASSYMCSTGELFF.

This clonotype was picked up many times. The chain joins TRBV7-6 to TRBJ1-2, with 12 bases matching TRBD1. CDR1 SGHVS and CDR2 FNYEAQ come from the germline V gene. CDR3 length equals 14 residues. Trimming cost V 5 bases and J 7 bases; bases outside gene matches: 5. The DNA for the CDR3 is TGTGCCAGCAGCAAGGGACAGGGGGCGTTTGGCTACACCTTC. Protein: CASSKGQGAFGYTF.

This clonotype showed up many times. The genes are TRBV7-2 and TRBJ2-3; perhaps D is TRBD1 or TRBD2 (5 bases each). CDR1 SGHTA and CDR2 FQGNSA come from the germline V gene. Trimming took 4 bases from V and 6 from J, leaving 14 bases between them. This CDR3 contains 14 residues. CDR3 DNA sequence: TGTGCCAGCAGCTCGGGACCGCCCCGGGATACGCAGTATTTT. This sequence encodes CASSSGPPRDTQYF.

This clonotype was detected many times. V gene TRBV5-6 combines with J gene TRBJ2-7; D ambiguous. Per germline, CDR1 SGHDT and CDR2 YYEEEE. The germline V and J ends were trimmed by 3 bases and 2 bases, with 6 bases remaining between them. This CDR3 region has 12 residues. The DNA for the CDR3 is TGTGCCAGCAGCTACCCCCCCTACGAGCAGTACTTC. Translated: CASSYPPYEQYF.

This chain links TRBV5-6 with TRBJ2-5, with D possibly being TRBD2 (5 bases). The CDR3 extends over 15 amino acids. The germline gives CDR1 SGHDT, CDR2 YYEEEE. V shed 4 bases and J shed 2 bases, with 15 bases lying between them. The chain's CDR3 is CASSEGLGSQETQYF. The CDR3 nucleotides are TGTGCCAGCAGCGAGGGATTGGGTTCTCAAGAGACCCAGTACTTC.

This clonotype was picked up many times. Here the CDR3 reads CASSIATSGSGTDTQYF. The CDR3 nucleotides are TGTGCCAGTAGTATAGCAACTAGCGGGAGTGGCACAGATACGCAGTATTTT. J is TRBJ2-3 and V is TRBV19; 11 nucleotides agree with TRBD2. CDR3 length: 17 amino acids. The germline gives CDR1 LNHDA, CDR2 SQIVND (reference sequence). Trimming removed 1 base from V and 1 base from J; junction bases left unmatched: 4.

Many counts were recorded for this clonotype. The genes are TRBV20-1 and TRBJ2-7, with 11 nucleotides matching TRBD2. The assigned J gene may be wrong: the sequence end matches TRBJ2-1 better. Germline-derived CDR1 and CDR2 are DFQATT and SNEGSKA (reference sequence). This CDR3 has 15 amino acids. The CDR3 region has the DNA TGCAGTGCTAGGTTAACTAGCGGGAGTATGAATGAGCAGTTCTTC. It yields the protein CSARLTSGSMNEQFF.

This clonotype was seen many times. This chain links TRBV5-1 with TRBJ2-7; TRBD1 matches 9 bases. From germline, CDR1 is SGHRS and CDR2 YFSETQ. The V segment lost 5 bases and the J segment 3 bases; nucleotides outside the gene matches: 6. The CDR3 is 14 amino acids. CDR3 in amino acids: CASSIGTGFYEQYF. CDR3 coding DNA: TGCGCCAGCAGTATCGGGACAGGGTTCTACGAGCAGTACTTC.

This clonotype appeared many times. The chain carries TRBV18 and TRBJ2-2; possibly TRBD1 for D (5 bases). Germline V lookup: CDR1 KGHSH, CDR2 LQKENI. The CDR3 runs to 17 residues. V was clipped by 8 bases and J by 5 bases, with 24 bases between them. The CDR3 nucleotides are TGTGCCAGCCCCAAAGGGGTAGGGCCGCGTGCGACCGGGGAGCTGTTTTTT. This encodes CASPKGVGPRATGELFF. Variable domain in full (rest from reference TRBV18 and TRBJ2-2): NAGVMQNPRHLVRRRGQEARLRCSPMKGHSHVYWYRQLPEEGLKFMVYLQKENIIDESGMPKERFSAEFPKEGPSILRIQQVVRGDSAAYFCASPKGVGPRATGELFFGEGSRLTVL.

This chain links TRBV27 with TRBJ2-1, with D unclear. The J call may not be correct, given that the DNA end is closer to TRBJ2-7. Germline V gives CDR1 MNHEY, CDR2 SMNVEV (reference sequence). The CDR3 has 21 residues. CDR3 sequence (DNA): TGTGCCAGCAGTTTATTGTCTCGCGCGACCAGCACGGGCCCCTCCTACAATGAGCAGTACTTC. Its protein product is CASSLLSRATSTGPSYNEQYF.

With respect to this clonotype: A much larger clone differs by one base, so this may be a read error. DNA for the CDR3: TGCAGTACTAGAGTCCCCTCACAAGAGACCCAGTACTTC. This sequence encodes CSTRVPSQETQYF. V usage is TRBV20-1 and J usage is TRBJ2-5, with D tentatively TRBD2 (5 bases). Germline V gene sequence: CDR1 DFQATT, CDR2 SNEGSKA (reference sequence). The CDR3 runs 13 residues.

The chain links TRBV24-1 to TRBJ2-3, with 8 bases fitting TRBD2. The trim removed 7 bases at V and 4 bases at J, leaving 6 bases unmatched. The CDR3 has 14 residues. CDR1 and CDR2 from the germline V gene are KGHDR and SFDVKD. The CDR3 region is CATSQAGAADTQYF. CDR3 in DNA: TGTGCCACCAGCCAAGCGGGGGCTGCAGATACGCAGTATTTT.